The rows below give T cell receptor beta chains drawn from one sample of a study of T cells in Graves' hyperthyroidism and ophthalmopathy. MiXCR was run by TCRdb on the multiplex PCR reads, yielding one entry per CDR3 protein. This sample has roughly 500,000 distinct CDR3 sequences, with around 42% found just once. Sequencing was performed on peripheral blood or thyroid tissue (not recorded which). These receptors came from an adult woman with Graves' disease, either hyperthyroidism or ophthalmopathy (not recorded which). CDR3s include the opening cysteine and the closing phenylalanine or tryptophan. The D gene is left open where the match is weak. Clone size, where shown, is once, few, many, or a class for clones that have expanded.

>many|TRBV2|TRBJ1-4|NA
CASRGDAGKEKLFF
TGTGCCAGCAGGGGGGACGCGGGGAAAGAAAAACTGTTTTTT
>NA|TRBV5-1|TRBJ1-2|NA
CASSLAGGMGGYTF
TGCGCCAGCAGCTTGGCGGGAGGAATGGGAGGCTACACCTTC
>NA|TRBV19|TRBJ1-2|TRBD1
CASSPTGTGYGYTF
TGTGCCAGTAGCCCGACCGGGACAGGCTATGGCTACACCTTC
>NA|TRBV29-1|TRBJ2-7|NA
CSVRTDYEQYF
TGCAGCGTGCGGACAGATTACGAGCAGTACTTC
>few|TRBV10-3|TRBJ2-7|NA
CAISPQGHEQYF
TGTGCCATCAGTCCTCAGGGACACGAGCAGTACTTC
>many|TRBV5-1|TRBJ2-7|NA
CASRTGGATPSEQYF
TGCGCCAGCAGGACCGGAGGGGCCACGCCCTCCGAGCAGTACTTC
>NA|TRBV13|TRBJ2-3|TRBD2
CASSLGLARDTQYF
TGTGCCAGCAGCTTGGGACTAGCAAGAGATACGCAGTATTTT
>NA|TRBV7-9|TRBJ2-3|NA
CASSLGSFGQRKDTQYF
TGTGCCAGCAGCTTAGGTTCTTTTGGACAGAGAAAGGATACGCAGTATTTT
>many|TRBV19|TRBJ1-2|NA
CASTLGGPSYGYTF
TGTGCCAGTACGCTCGGGGGGCCCAGCTATGGCTACACCTTC
>NA|TRBV20-1|TRBJ1-5|NA
CSASSYRSDSNQPQHF
TGCAGTGCTAGTTCTTACAGGTCGGACAGCAATCAGCCCCAGCATTTT
>NA|TRBV20-1|TRBJ2-7|TRBD1
CSATPRDRGYEQYF
TGCAGTGCTACCCCCCGGGACAGGGGCTACGAGCAGTACTTC
>once|TRBV6-5|TRBJ1-3|TRBD1
CASSYKTGTGNTIYF
TGTGCCAGCAGTTATAAGACAGGGACTGGAAACACCATATATTTT
>NA|TRBV20-1|TRBJ1-1|NA
CSAHIGGTAEAFF
TGCAGTGCTCACATAGGGGGAACGGCTGAAGCTTTCTTT
>NA|TRBV5-1|TRBJ1-2|NA
CASSMTLNYGYTF
TGCGCCAGCAGCATGACTCTCAACTATGGCTACACCTTC
>many|TRBV20-1|TRBJ2-7|TRBD2
CSASRHGTSGIGAYEQYF
TGCAGTGCTAGTCGGCACGGGACTAGCGGGATTGGTGCCTACGAGCAGTACTTC
>NA|TRBV15|TRBJ1-4|TRBD1
CATSRRETGAGEKLFF
TGTGCCACCAGCAGAAGAGAGACAGGGGCGGGTGAAAAACTGTTTTTT
>NA|TRBV5-5|TRBJ2-3|NA
CASSFPGIGDTQYF
TGTGCCAGCAGCTTCCCGGGGATCGGCGATACGCAGTATTTT
>NA|TRBV10-3|TRBJ2-7|NA
CAISESWGQSHEQYF
TGTGCCATCAGTGAGTCCTGGGGGCAGAGCCACGAGCAGTACTTC
>many|TRBV7-2|TRBJ1-5|TRBD1
CASSLDGTGYQPQHF
TGTGCCAGCAGCTTAGATGGGACAGGGTATCAGCCCCAGCATTTT
>many|TRBV20-1|TRBJ2-2|NA
CSARDQMGPNTGELFF
TGCAGTGCTAGAGATCAGATGGGGCCGAACACCGGGGAGCTGTTTTTT
>few|TRBV29-1|TRBJ2-7|NA
CSVALGGRNEQYF
TGCAGCGTTGCGTTGGGGGGGCGCAACGAGCAGTACTTC
>NA|TRBV29-1|TRBJ2-7|NA
CSVESQQDYEQYF
TGCAGCGTTGAATCACAGCAGGACTACGAGCAGTACTTC
>NA|TRBV15|TRBJ2-5|NA
CATSRVASGSDRETQYF
TGTGCCACCAGCAGAGTCGCCTCGGGGAGCGATAGGGAGACCCAGTACTTC